What follows are 28 T cell receptor beta chains derived from one specimen sequenced in a study of T cell repertoires in cytomegalovirus infection. TCRdb called the reads again in MiXCR, with one record for every CDR3 protein. The sample includes a few hundred thousand distinct CDR3 sequences, over 7.5% seen only once; the top ten take 4.3%. The sample was PBMCs. The receptors stem from a human donor in good health (CMV status not recorded). Some clones in this sample may be carry-over from other donors' samples.

This clonotype was seen at least ten times. The V gene is TRBV6-2 or TRBV6-3, the J gene TRBJ2-1, with 14 positions matching TRBD2. The CDR3 spans 16 residues. V lost 6 bases, J lost 5 bases, and 6 bases stayed unmatched. In germline, CDR1 is MNHEY, CDR2 SVGEGT. CDR3 in DNA: TGTGCCAGCAGCGGGACTAGCGGGAGTATCAACAATGAGCAGTTCTTC. This gives the protein CASSGTSGSINNEQFF.

This clonotype came up many times. The V gene is TRBV12-3 or TRBV12-4, the J gene TRBJ2-6, with D hard to call. Trimming removed 7 bases at V and 3 bases at J, with 7 bases between. The CDR3 totals 13 residues. CDR3 DNA sequence: TGTGCCAGCACCTATAGTGGGGCCAACGTCCTGACTTTC. Protein: CASTYSGANVLTF.

This chain joins TRBV15 and TRBJ2-2; D unresolved. This CDR3 has 14 residues. Between the trimmed V and J ends, which lost 0 bases and 6 bases, there was a span of 8 bases. Germline V CDR1 and CDR2: LNHNV, YYDKDF (reference sequence). DNA of the CDR3: TGTGCCACCAGCAGAGATAACGGCCCCGGGGAGCTGTTTTTT. It yields the protein CATSRDNGPGELFF.

On this clonotype itself: One end of the junction does not line up with germline, which may come from a read error. This sequence joins TRBV23-1 and TRBJ1-6, with D possibly being TRBD1 (6 bases). Being an ORF, TRBV23-1 has a function that is uncertain. CDR3 length: 15 residues. The CDR3 DNA reads TGCACCAGCAGCCCCCGGCCCAGGGGTAATTCACCCCTCCACTTT. Its translation is CTSSPRPRGNSPLHF.

This clonotype has just a few counts. The chain couples TRBV6-2 or TRBV6-3 to TRBJ2-4, with D maybe TRBD2 (6 bases). V was shortened by 2 bases and J by 7 bases, with 9 bases between the two germline ends. The CDR3 is 13 residues long. Germline V CDR1 and CDR2: MNHEY, SVGEGT. Here the CDR3 reads CASSYNGGNIQYF. The CDR3 DNA follows: TGTGCCAGCAGTTACAATGGGGGGAACATTCAGTACTTC.

The chain recombines TRBV20-1 with TRBJ2-3; the D is unclear. Germline V gene data show CDR1 as DFQATT and CDR2 as SNEGSKA (reference sequence). The CDR3 sequence is 13 residues long. Trimming stripped 4 bases from V and 5 bases from J, with 13 bases between. The CDR3 region is CSATGGLLDTQYF. CDR3 nucleotides: TGCAGTGCTACAGGTGGTCTGCTAGATACGCAGTATTTT.

The chain is built from TRBV7-6 and TRBJ1-6; no firm D call. The germline V gene encodes CDR1 SGHVS and CDR2 FNYEAQ. CDR3 length equals 15 residues. V lost 6 bases and J 7 bases, leaving 16 bases between the germline ends. CDR3 in amino acids: CASSPRSSNNSPLHF. The CDR3 DNA follows: TGTGCCAGCAGTCCCAGGTCGTCTAACAATTCACCCCTCCACTTT. Complete variable domain (other parts from reference TRBV7-6 and TRBJ1-6): GAGVSQSPRYKVTKRGQDVALRCDPISGHVSLYWYRQALGQGPEFLTYFNYEAQQDKSGLPNDRFSAERPEGSISTLTIQRTEQRDSAMYRCASSPRSSNNSPLHFGNGTRLTVT.

This clonotype appeared many times. This rearrangement joins TRBV7-9 to TRBJ2-7; 8 nucleotides match TRBD2. The germline CDR1 and CDR2 sequences are SEHNR and FQNEAQ (reference sequence). V lost 4 bases to trimming and J lost 9 bases; unmatched junction nucleotides: 2. The CDR3 contains 11 residues. Written as DNA, the CDR3 is TGTGCCAGCAGCTCCCGGGGGGGGCAGTACTTC. This translates into CASSSRGGQYF. The variable domain in full, with the rest retrieved from reference TRBV7-9 and TRBJ2-7, is DTGVSQNPRHKITKRGQNVTFRCDPISEHNRLYWYRQTLGQGPEFLTYFQNEAQLEKSRLLSDRFSAERPKGSFSTLEIQRTEQGDSAMYLCASSSRGGQYFGPGTRLTVT.

This clonotype has more than one count but fewer than ten. The rearrangement uses TRBV7-3 and TRBJ2-5, with 10 bases identical to TRBD2. Germline V gene data show CDR1 as SGHTA and CDR2 as FQGTGA. Unmatched junction bases numbered 9, after V lost 1 base and J lost 13 bases. The CDR3 is 14 amino acids. CDR3 protein: CASSLMASGGLLYF. In DNA, the CDR3 is TGTGCCAGCAGCTTAATGGCTAGCGGGGGCCTTTTGTACTTC.

The rearrangement uses TRBV5-5 and TRBJ1-5; the D gene is possibly TRBD1 (5 bases). The ends were cut back, 4 bases at V and 4 bases at J, with 15 bases in the middle. The CDR3 is 15 amino acids. Germline assignment: CDR1 SGHKS and CDR2 YYEKEE (reference sequence). CDR3 in DNA: TGTGCCAGCAGCCACGAGGGGAGGAATAATCAGCCCCAGCATTTT. Amino acids: CASSHEGRNNQPQHF.

This chain links TRBV12-3 or TRBV12-4 with TRBJ1-2; D ambiguous. The CDR3 is made up of 11 amino acids. The V end lost 5 bases, the J end lost 6 bases, and 7 bases lay between the germline ends. CDR3 sequence (DNA): TGTGCCAGCAGTCGGCTTCATGGCTACACCTTC. This translates into CASSRLHGYTF.

This clonotype was picked up a small number of times. CDR3 sequence reads: CSAYRADTQYF. CDR3 coding DNA: TGCAGTGCTTACAGGGCAGATACGCAGTATTTT. The chain uses TRBV20-1 and TRBJ2-3; the D gene is possibly TRBD1 (6 bases). This CDR3 region has 11 residues. CDR1 DFQATT and CDR2 SNEGSKA come from the germline V gene (reference sequence). The V end lost 5 bases, the J end lost 4 bases, and 7 bases lay between the germline ends.

This clonotype was seen a few times. The chain is built from TRBV30 and TRBJ2-6; TRBD2 might be the D (5 bases). The germline V gene has CDR1 GTSNPN and CDR2 SVGIG (reference sequence). With 0 bases removed from V and 3 bases from J, the gap between germline ends came to 6 bases. CDR3 length: 14 residues. The CDR3 sequence: CAWSVGVGANVLTF. The DNA for the CDR3 is TGTGCCTGGAGTGTCGGGGTTGGGGCCAACGTCCTGACTTTC.

In this sample, this clonotype turned up many times. The chain has TRBV7-2 and TRBJ1-2, with D possibly matching TRBD1 (5 bases). CDR3 length: 13 amino acids. With 7 bases removed from V and 0 bases from J, the gap between germline ends came to 9 bases. Germline CDR1 and CDR2: SGHTA and FQGNSA. Here the CDR3 DNA reads TGTGCCAGCACCTTGGGACCTAACTATGGCTACACCTTC. Translation gives CASTLGPNYGYTF.

This clonotype was counted ten times or more. V is TRBV7-8 and J is TRBJ2-2; no clear D gene. Germline assignment: CDR1 SGHVS and CDR2 FQNEAQ. This CDR3 spans 15 amino acids. V gave up 0 bases and J gave up 0 bases, with 5 bases separating them. The CDR3 DNA follows: TGTGCCAGCAGCTTAGCCCTATCGAACACCGGGGAGCTGTTTTTT. As protein: CASSLALSNTGELFF.

V and J are TRBV5-1 and TRBJ1-1; the match to TRBD1 covers 8 bases. Trimming removed 2 bases from V and 6 bases from J; junction bases left unmatched: 12. The CDR3 has 16 amino acids. CDR1 and CDR2 (germline): SGHRS, YFSETQ. The CDR3 nucleotides are TGCGCCAGCAGCTTCCTCGAAACAGGGGGGACCTCTGAAGCTTTCTTT. Translation: CASSFLETGGTSEAFF.

This clonotype was seen many times. The chain couples TRBV7-2 to TRBJ2-2; D remains unclear. Per germline, CDR1 SGHTA and CDR2 FQGNSA. The CDR3 is made up of 16 amino acids. V dropped 6 bases and J dropped 1 base, with 15 bases sitting between them. CDR3 in amino acids: CASRRRQEGNTGELFF. The CDR3 bases are TGTGCCAGCAGAAGGCGCCAGGAAGGGAACACCGGGGAGCTGTTTTTT.

Only a few counts were recorded for this clonotype. The genes are TRBV7-2 and TRBJ2-7; the D gene is possibly TRBD2 (6 bases). Trimming shortened V by 2 bases and J by 1 base, and 15 bases separated the two germline ends. Germline loops: CDR1 SGHTA, CDR2 FQGNSA. The CDR3 has 16 residues. The CDR3 region has the DNA TGTGCCAGCAGCTTAAGGCGGGGCTCTCCTTCCTACGAGCAGTACTTC. Translating it yields CASSLRRGSPSYEQYF.

This clonotype was detected ten times or more. The chain has TRBV7-2 and TRBJ1-3; 7 bases agree with TRBD1. V lost 5 bases to trimming and J lost 2 bases; unmatched junction nucleotides: 6. The CDR3 extends over 15 amino acids. Germline lookup yields CDR1 SGHTA and CDR2 FQGNSA. The CDR3 spells CASSLQQGTGNTIYF. CDR3 in DNA: TGTGCCAGCAGCCTACAACAGGGGACTGGAAACACCATATATTTT.

In DNA, the CDR3 is TGTGCCAGCAACCCGACGGATTATAGCAATCAGCCCCAGCATTTT. It codes for CASNPTDYSNQPQHF. The chain links TRBV5-5 to TRBJ1-5, with D unclear. The CDR3 length is 15 residues. Looked up from germline, CDR1 is SGHKS and CDR2 is YYEKEE (reference sequence). V lost 6 bases, J lost 0 bases, and 13 bases lay in between.

The chain recombines TRBV6-6 with TRBJ1-1; D unclear. Germline CDR1 and CDR2: MNHNY and SVGAGI (reference sequence). The CDR3 totals 13 residues. V lost 7 bases and J 5 bases, leaving 14 bases between the germline ends. DNA for the CDR3: TGTGCCAGCACCCGGGAGATAGTGACTGAAGCTTTCTTT. Translation: CASTREIVTEAFF.

This clonotype has a count of ten or more. The chain employs TRBV7-2 and TRBJ2-2; D unresolved. CDR1 SGHTA and CDR2 FQGNSA come from the germline V gene. This CDR3 spans 14 amino acids. The V gene lost 4 bases and the J gene lost 0 bases, with 6 bases spanning the gap. DNA of the CDR3: TGTGCCAGCAGCTACTCAGCGAACACCGGGGAGCTGTTTTTT. Translating gives CASSYSANTGELFF.

This clonotype has just a few counts. This sequence joins TRBV7-2 and TRBJ2-3; D uncertain. Germline loops: CDR1 SGHTA, CDR2 FQGNSA. V lost 0 bases and J 2 bases, leaving 9 bases between the germline ends. CDR3 length equals 15 residues. The CDR3 spells CASSLAPIPTDTQYF. CDR3 nucleotide sequence: TGTGCCAGCAGCTTAGCTCCCATTCCCACAGATACGCAGTATTTT.

This clonotype was found once. V gene TRBV7-9 combines with J gene TRBJ2-3; TRBD2 agrees at 9 bases. This CDR3 is 16 amino acids long. Losses at the gene ends were 1 base for V and 2 bases for J; bases not matched to a gene: 4. Germline-derived CDR1 and CDR2 are SEHNR and FQNEAQ (reference sequence). The CDR3 DNA follows: TGTGCCAGCAGCTTAGAGGGCGGGAGGGACACAGATACGCAGTATTTT. Translating gives CASSLEGGRDTDTQYF.

The DNA of the CDR3 is TGTGCCAGCAGCCAAGAAGTGACAGAGGAAGCTTTCTTT. This sequence encodes CASSQEVTEEAFF. This sequence joins TRBV3-1 and TRBJ1-1; TRBD1 is a possible D gene (5 bases). V was trimmed by 0 bases and J by 8 bases, leaving 10 bases between them. The CDR3 spans 13 residues. The germline V gene encodes CDR1 LGHDT and CDR2 YNNKEL (reference sequence).

In this sample, this clonotype turned up a few times. J is TRBJ2-7 and V is TRBV7-2; no firm D call. V gave up 1 base and J gave up 5 bases, with 9 bases separating them. The CDR3 has 13 amino acids. CDR1 is SGHTA, CDR2 FQGNSA, per germline. The CDR3 coding sequence is TGTGCCAGCAGCTTAGTTATTGGCAACGAGCAGTACTTC. Amino acids: CASSLVIGNEQYF.

This clonotype was picked up many times. The rearrangement uses TRBV7-2 and TRBJ2-1; D gene unclear. The germline V and J ends were trimmed by 5 bases and 5 bases, with 13 bases remaining between them. The CDR3 covers 14 residues. The germline V gene has CDR1 SGHTA and CDR2 FQGNSA. The chain's CDR3 is CASSRQSANNEQFF. CDR3 DNA: TGTGCCAGCAGCCGCCAGAGCGCCAACAATGAGCAGTTCTTC.

This clonotype was counted at least ten times. V gene TRBV7-6 combines with J gene TRBJ1-1; the D gene is possibly TRBD1 (6 bases). The V and J ends lost 5 bases and 8 bases respectively, with 15 bases between them. Germline values: CDR1 SGHVS, CDR2 FNYEAQ. There are 13 residues in the CDR3. Here the CDR3 reads CASSQPGTREAFF. The CDR3 bases are TGTGCCAGCAGCCAACCGGGGACACGAGAAGCTTTCTTT.